This T cell receptor beta chain was sequenced in a study of T-cell reconstitution after alpha-beta-depleted transplantation in children. Preparing the TCRbeta library involved the use of unique molecular identifiers. TCRdb reanalysed the PCR reads using MiXCR and keeps one entry per CDR3 protein. This table holds about 590,000 distinct CDR3 sequences, 10% to 15% found once. Points from the study as a whole: Counts and diversity of T cells one year after transplant came mostly from newly produced T cells.

This clonotype was detected many times. Its antigen remains unknown. The source material was PBMCs, mostly from graft donor cells, sampled 360 days after TCRalphabeta/CD19-depleted stem cell transplant. This TCR came from a male patient under 18 who had a stem cell transplant for acute myeloid leukemia, so the T cells may come from the graft donor.

CDR3 residues: CASPGRGANTGELFF. DNA for the CDR3: TGTGCCAGCCCCGGGCGGGGCGCGAACACCGGGGAGCTGTTTTTT. The rearrangement uses TRBV5-8 and TRBJ2-2; perhaps TRBD2 as D (6 bases). Germline CDR1 and CDR2: SGHTS and YDEGEE. The CDR3 extends over 15 amino acids. V was shortened by 7 bases and J by 0 bases, with 13 bases between the two germline ends.